These T cell receptor beta chains were read from a single sample in a study of T cells after yellow fever vaccination. Each CDR3 protein gets one entry after TCRdb re-called the 5' RACE reads with MiXCR. This sample has about 220,000 distinct CDR3 sequences, with 3% to 3.5% found just once. The input for sequencing was CD4+ T cells sorted from PBMCs, taken 10 days after the yellow fever booster vaccination. These receptors were taken from a man younger than 35 who received the YFV17D yellow fever vaccine. CDR3s include the opening cysteine and the closing phenylalanine or tryptophan. A D gene is named only where the DNA matches it firmly. Size tells how often a clone was seen (once, few, many) or the class of an expanded clone, and some rows leave it out.

J | V | size | D | CDR3 | DNA
TRBJ1-1 | TRBV20-1 | many | . | CSAIFQTGGTEAFF | TGCAGTGCTATATTCCAGACAGGCGGTACTGAAGCTTTCTTT
TRBJ1-5 | TRBV4-2 | few | . | CASSQDRGSGQPQHF | TGTGCCAGCAGCCAAGATAGGGGATCGGGGCAGCCCCAGCATTTT
TRBJ2-6 | TRBV5-1 | many | TRBD1 | CASSLGQGSSGANVLTF | TGCGCCAGCAGCTTGGGACAGGGCTCCTCTGGGGCCAACGTCCTGACTTTC
TRBJ2-3 | TRBV24-1 | . | . | CATREDLTDTQYF | TGTGCCACCCGTGAGGATCTCACAGATACGCAGTATTTT
TRBJ2-3 | TRBV5-1 | many | . | CASTPQRTDTQYF | TGCGCCAGCACCCCACAGCGCACAGATACGCAGTATTTT
TRBJ1-2 | TRBV6-1 | . | . | CASSPGPGRTNYGYTF | TGTGCCAGCAGTCCTGGACCGGGGCGGACTAACTATGGCTACACCTTC
TRBJ1-2 | TRBV4-2 | many | TRBD1 | CASSSGDRGGYGYTF | TGTGCCAGCAGCTCGGGGGACAGGGGAGGCTATGGCTACACCTTC
TRBJ2-1 | TRBV5-1 | many | . | CASSLADHNEQFF | TGCGCCAGCAGCTTGGCCGATCACAATGAGCAGTTCTTC
TRBJ1-5 | TRBV19 | many | . | CASSWQGNNQPQHF | TGTGCCAGTAGTTGGCAGGGCAACAATCAGCCCCAGCATTTT
TRBJ2-1 | TRBV15 | many | . | CATSPKGGSYNEQFF | TGTGCCACCAGCCCCAAGGGTGGCTCCTACAATGAGCAGTTCTTC
TRBJ1-2 | TRBV10-3 | few | . | CAISVSYYGYTF | TGTGCCATCAGTGTTTCCTACTATGGCTACACCTTC
TRBJ1-1 | TRBV20-1 | many | TRBD1 | CSARAGGPNTEAFF | TGCAGTGCTAGAGCAGGGGGTCCGAACACTGAAGCTTTCTTT
TRBJ1-6 | TRBV9 | many | . | CASGGGRDYNSPLHF | TGTGCCAGCGGGGGGGGACGGGACTATAATTCACCCCTCCACTTT
TRBJ1-4 | TRBV2 | . | . | CASSYYNEKLSF | TGTGCCAGCAGCTACTATAATGAAAAACTGTCTTTT
TRBJ1-5 | TRBV20-1 | many | TRBD1 | CSAKSGRGRLYNQPQHF | TGCAGTGCTAAGTCGGGCAGGGGGCGCCTTTACAATCAGCCCCAGCATTTT
TRBJ2-5 | TRBV4-3 | many | TRBD2 | CASSPRLAGGEETQYF | TGCGCCAGCAGCCCGAGACTAGCGGGGGGAGAAGAGACCCAGTACTTC
TRBJ2-6 | TRBV5-1 | many | TRBD1 | CASSMGQGDGANVLTF | TGCGCCAGCAGCATGGGACAGGGGGACGGGGCCAACGTCCTGACTTTC
TRBJ1-2 | TRBV12-5 | few | . | CASGSTDNYGYTF | TGTGCTAGTGGTTCGACAGATAACTATGGCTACACCTTC
TRBJ1-5 | TRBV7-2 | . | TRBD1 | CASSSQTGYSNQPQHF | TGTGCCAGCAGCTCCCAGACAGGGTATAGCAATCAGCCCCAGCATTTT
TRBJ2-1 | TRBV7-2 | . | TRBD1 | CASSPDRGLSYNEQFF | TGTGCCAGCAGCCCGGACAGGGGCCTCTCCTACAATGAGCAGTTCTTC
TRBJ2-3 | TRBV7-9 | many | . | CASSLVRDTDTQYF | TGTGCCAGCAGCTTAGTGCGGGACACAGATACGCAGTATTTT
TRBJ2-4 | TRBV6-2/TRBV6-3 | . | TRBD2 | CASSSLAGAGGIQYF | TGTGCCAGCAGCTCCTTAGCGGGGGCCGGGGGCATTCAGTACTTC
TRBJ1-2 | TRBV29-1 | many | . | CSVIVGPQWDYGYTF | TGCAGCGTTATCGTCGGACCCCAATGGGACTATGGCTACACCTTC
TRBJ1-1 | TRBV7-9 | many | TRBD1 | CASSFSAGGFTEAFF | TGTGCCAGCAGCTTTTCGGCAGGGGGCTTCACTGAAGCTTTCTTT
TRBJ1-1 | TRBV7-6 | many | TRBD1 | CASSLGRQGFMNTEAFF | TGTGCCAGCAGCTTGGGGCGACAGGGGTTCATGAACACTGAAGCTTTCTTT
TRBJ1-2 | TRBV5-1 | . | . | CASSLTRDNYGYTF | TGCGCCAGCAGCTTGACCCGGGACAATTATGGCTACACCTTC
TRBJ1-4 | TRBV7-8 | . | . | CASSAMASNEKLFF | TGTGCCAGCAGCGCGATGGCATCTAATGAAAAACTGTTTTTT
TRBJ1-1 | TRBV5-1 | . | . | CASSWLPAATEAFF | TGCGCCAGCAGCTGGCTACCCGCTGCCACTGAAGCTTTCTTT